This paragraph reports one T cell receptor beta chain. This record belongs to a study of blood T cell repertoires in COVID-19. Study background: Acute and convalescent COVID-19 samples came from the United States, Italy and Spain.

In the original analysis: Amplification with reference gene primers provided the estimates of nucleated cell counts. The protocol was immunoSEQ multiplex PCR, while the TCRdb copy is restricted to in-frame clones and leaves out a portion. The V and J calls and clone size come from that table; D and trimming were worked out from the DNA. Of 450,000 or so clones listed, 89% were seen once; the top ten hold approximately 0.9%. The CDR3 runs 17 residues. Germline assignment: CDR1 SEHNR and CDR2 FQNEAQ (reference sequence). The V segment lost 5 bases and the J segment 2 bases; nucleotides outside the gene matches: 8. During active infection, Seattle patients enrolled and were then monitored through disease.

This receptor was taken from a man aged 18 to 35 with COVID-19, enrolled during active disease. The specimen was peripheral blood. The V call is TRBV7-9, the J call TRBJ2-2, with TRBD1 matching over 10 bases. The CDR3 here is CASSERTGGGNTGELFF. The CDR3 DNA reads TGTGCCAGCAGCGAACGGACAGGGGGAGGTAACACCGGGGAGCTGTTTTTT.